This T cell receptor beta chain was obtained from a study of shared clonotypes between healthy human individuals. About the study: There were three CD4 naive, three CD4 memory, two CD8 naive and one CD8 memory plates per donor.

As concerns this clone: Its antigen is still unknown.

TCRdb keeps only in-frame clones here, not all; method: immunoSEQ multiplex PCR. The data contain over 1.4 million clones, roughly 96% of them singletons. The CDR3 runs 13 residues. The germline V gene has CDR1 LGHNA and CDR2 YSLEER. Germline trimming cut 3 bases from V and 10 bases from J; bases unmatched to any gene: 7. Study-wide results and caveats: A small donor pool kept down the genetic and exposure-history diversity that was represented.

The clonotype was recovered from a man aged 25-45 years in good health. V gene TRBV4-3 combines with J gene TRBJ1-2; 8 bases align to TRBD1. What was sequenced was naive CD4+ T cells sorted from blood. Subset specified: CD45RA+ positively selected. The CDR3 loop reads CASSHGQGFDYTF. The DNA for the CDR3 is TGCGCCAGCAGCCACGGACAGGGTTTTGACTACACCTTC.